This TCR beta chain was documented in a study of shared clonotypes between healthy human individuals. Study results and caveats: The diversity represented, both genetic and in exposure history, was limited by few donors.

Deep was the level at which the assay was run. Genomic DNA of each subset was evenly split across several immunoSEQ plates. Each PCR replicate from the sorted subsets contained around 0.2 ug DNA, which is tens of thousands of T cell genomes. Measured with immunoSEQ multiplex PCR; TCRdb has only the in-frame clones, and not every one. The data show approximately 2.5 million clones, over 85% seen once. Comment on this clone: Its cognate antigen is unknown. Other DNA sequences in the same sample also yield this CDR3.

V was clipped by 2 bases and J by 4 bases, with 6 bases between them. Germline V gene data show CDR1 as MGHDK and CDR2 as SYGVNS. The length of the CDR3 is 12 residues. This rearrangement joins TRBV25-1 to TRBJ2-7, with D possibly TRBD1 on 5 matching bases. The sequence was collected from a young man in good health. The sequencing sample was made of naive CD4+ T cells sorted from blood. As to subset: CD45RA+ positively selected. CDR3 residues: CASSEQGYEQYF. The CDR3 DNA is TGTGCCAGCAGTGAACAGGGATACGAGCAGTACTTC.